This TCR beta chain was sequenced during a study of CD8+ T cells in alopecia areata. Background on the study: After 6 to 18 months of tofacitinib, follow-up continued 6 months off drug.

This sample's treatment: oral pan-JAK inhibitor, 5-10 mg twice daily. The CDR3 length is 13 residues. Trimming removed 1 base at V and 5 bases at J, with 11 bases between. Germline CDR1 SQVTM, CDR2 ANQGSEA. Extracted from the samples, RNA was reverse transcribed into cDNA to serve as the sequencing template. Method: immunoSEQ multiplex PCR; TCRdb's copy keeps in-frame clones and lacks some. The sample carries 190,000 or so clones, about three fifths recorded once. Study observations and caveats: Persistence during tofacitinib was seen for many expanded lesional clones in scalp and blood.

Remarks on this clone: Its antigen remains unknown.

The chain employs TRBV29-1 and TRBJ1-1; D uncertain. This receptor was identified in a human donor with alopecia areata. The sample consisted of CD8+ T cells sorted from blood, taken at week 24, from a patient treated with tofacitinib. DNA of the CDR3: TGCAGCGTTGAAGGGGGTGCGGGGACTGAAGCTTTCTTT. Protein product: CSVEGGAGTEAFF.